This TCR beta chain emerged from a study of T cell responses to AZD1222 COVID-19 vaccine. Overall study: Second-dose timings of about 4 or about 12 weeks were pooled.

Trimming shortened V by 0 bases and J by 4 bases, and 9 bases separated the two germline ends. Germline V CDR1 and CDR2: ENHRY, SYGVKD. The CDR3 length is 14 residues. TCRdb keeps only in-frame clones here, not all; method: immunoSEQ multiplex PCR. The top ten clones hold more than 13% of a sample with about 120,000 clones, 80% to 95% of them seen once. Study findings and constraints: The peak T cell response came first, and repertoires were sampled only after it. The donors showed a predominance of white British ancestry and of females, with possible underestimation of clonal diversity. Among spike-specific TCRs, nearly half reportedly target unmutated variant regions.

Notes on this clone: Antigen: not known.

This TCR derives from an adult in good health. The chain links TRBV10-3 to TRBJ1-2; a possible D gene is TRBD1 (5 bases). The sample here was peripheral blood, taken on day 0 of AZD1222 vaccination. The CDR3 region is CAISESRTSYGYTF. In nucleotides, the CDR3 is TGTGCCATCAGTGAGTCCAGGACATCCTATGGCTACACCTTC.